The clone carrying this T cell receptor beta chain was detected only a few times. No antigen is known for it. The data derive from a study of beta chain features in type 1 diabetes. Cell sorting via CD45RO/CCR7/CD25/CD127/CD95/CD27 was performed to obtain CD4+ naive, central memory, regulatory and stem cell-like memory cells. Purity above 98% was achieved in all sorted populations. Study results and caveats: Any PCR bias toward short templates would affect both groups alike.

Expressed TCRB transcripts were sequenced because the entire RNA isolate underwent reverse transcription. Measured with immunoSEQ multiplex PCR; TCRdb has only the in-frame clones, and not every one. This sample yields about 450,000 clones, of which roughly 11% are seen a single time; 0.04% to 0.05% belongs to the top ten. The V end was cut by 0 bases, the J end by 8 bases, with 13 bases between. CDR1 and CDR2 (germline): SGHNT, YYREEE (reference sequence). The CDR3 has 14 residues. V is TRBV5-4 and J is TRBJ2-3; D is perhaps TRBD2 (7 bases). This sequence was found in a woman between 18 and 29 years old in good health. The sample consisted of naive CD4+ T cells from blood. As DNA, the CDR3 is TGTGCCAGCAGCTTGGCGGGGGGCGCCGCTACGCAGTATTTT. Translating gives CASSLAGGAATQYF.